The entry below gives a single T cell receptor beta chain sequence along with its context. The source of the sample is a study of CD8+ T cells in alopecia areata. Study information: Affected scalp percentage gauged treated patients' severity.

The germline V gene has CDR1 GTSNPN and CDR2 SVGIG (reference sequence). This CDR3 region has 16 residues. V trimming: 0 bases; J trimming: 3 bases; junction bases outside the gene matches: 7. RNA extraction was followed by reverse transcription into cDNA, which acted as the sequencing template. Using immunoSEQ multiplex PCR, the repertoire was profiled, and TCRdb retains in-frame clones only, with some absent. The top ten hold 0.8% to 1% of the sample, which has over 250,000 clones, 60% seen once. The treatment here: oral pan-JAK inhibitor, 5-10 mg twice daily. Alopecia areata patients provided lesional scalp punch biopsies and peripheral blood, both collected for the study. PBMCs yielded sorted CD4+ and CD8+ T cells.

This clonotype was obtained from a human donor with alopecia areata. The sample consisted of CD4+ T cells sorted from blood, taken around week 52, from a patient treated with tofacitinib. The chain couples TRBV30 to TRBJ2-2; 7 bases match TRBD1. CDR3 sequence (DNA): TGTGCCTGGAGTGTACTAAGGGGGCCCGACACCGGGGAGCTGTTTTTT. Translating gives CAWSVLRGPDTGELFF.